These T cell receptor beta chains were read from a single sample in a study of blood T cell repertoires in COVID-19. The method was immunoSEQ multiplex PCR; TCRdb's version includes in-frame clones alone and lacks a portion of them. The table records about 82,000 clones, around 81% of them present only once. The sequencing input was peripheral blood. The receptors were gathered from a man older than 75 with active or convalescent COVID-19. Each CDR3 is given with its conserved first and last residue. D genes are given only for firm matches. Rows may omit the clone size; those that give it use once, few, many or a size class.

D	V	size	J	CDR3	DNA
TRBD2	TRBV30	once	TRBJ2-1	CAWSVRKLAGVGPEQFF	TGTGCCTGGAGTGTACGGAAGTTAGCGGGAGTGGGACCTGAGCAGTTCTTC
NA	TRBV5-1	NA	TRBJ1-2	CASSGGRTGGDGYTF	TGCGCCAGCAGCGGGGGACGGACGGGAGGGGATGGCTACACCTTC
NA	TRBV19	once	TRBJ2-4	CASSNHRVTKNIQYF	TGTGCCAGTAGTAACCACAGGGTGACCAAAAACATTCAGTACTTC
TRBD2	TRBV6-2/TRBV6-3	NA	TRBJ2-5	CASSPRLAGGPMDQYF	TGTGCCAGCAGTCCCAGACTAGCGGGAGGTCCCATGGACCAGTACTTC
TRBD1	TRBV6-5	NA	TRBJ2-3	CASSRQGAVTDTQYF	TGTGCCAGCAGTCGACAGGGGGCCGTCACAGATACGCAGTATTTT
NA	TRBV5-1	once	TRBJ1-6	CASSDGRTAGNSPLHF	TGCGCCAGCAGCGACGGTCGGACGGCGGGAAATTCACCCCTCCACTTT
TRBD1	TRBV19	NA	TRBJ2-5	CASRRTGQETQYF	TGTGCCAGTAGGAGGACAGGACAAGAGACCCAGTACTTC
TRBD1	TRBV6-5	few	TRBJ1-2	CASSQGQGLGYTF	TGTGCCAGCAGTCAGGGACAGGGACTAGGCTACACCTTC
NA	TRBV24-1	NA	TRBJ2-3	CATSDIGIAGHTDTQYF	TGTGCCACCAGTGATATCGGGATAGCTGGGCACACAGATACGCAGTATTTT
NA	TRBV30	NA	TRBJ2-5	CAWSWRARETQYF	TGTGCCTGGAGTTGGAGGGCACGAGAGACCCAGTACTTC
TRBD1	TRBV6-1	NA	TRBJ1-5	CASSERTGYSLRQPQHF	TGTGCCAGCAGTGAAAGGACAGGGTACTCTCTTCGGCAGCCCCAGCATTTT
NA	TRBV7-9	NA	TRBJ1-1	CASSLWGDTEAFF	TGTGCCAGCAGCTTGTGGGGGGACACTGAAGCTTTCTTT
NA	TRBV29-1	NA	TRBJ2-5	CSVESQVGKTQYF	TGCAGCGTTGAATCACAGGTCGGAAAGACCCAGTACTTC
TRBD1	TRBV18	few	TRBJ1-5	CASSLPGGSNQPQHF	TGTGCCAGCTCCCTACCAGGGGGAAGCAATCAGCCCCAGCATTTT
NA	TRBV3-1/TRBV3-2	NA	TRBJ1-3	CASSQTPGAGNTIYF	TGTGCCAGCAGCCAGACCCCAGGGGCCGGAAACACCATATATTTT
NA	TRBV4-1	NA	TRBJ1-2	CASSQTGLPYGYTF	TGCGCCAGCAGCCAAACGGGACTCCCATATGGCTACACCTTC
TRBD1	TRBV12-3/TRBV12-4	NA	TRBJ1-1	CASSRQGRAEAFF	TGTGCCAGCAGTCGACAGGGGAGGGCTGAAGCTTTCTTT
NA	TRBV10-3	NA	TRBJ2-3	CAISEGAGADTQYF	TGTGCCATCAGTGAGGGGGCAGGGGCAGATACGCAGTATTTT
TRBD1	TRBV24-1	once	TRBJ1-5	CATSDGDRGYNQPQHF	TGTGCCACCAGTGATGGGGACAGGGGATACAATCAGCCCCAGCATTTT
NA	TRBV19	NA	TRBJ2-2	CASSNFGGAGELFF	TGTGCCAGTAGTAATTTCGGAGGGGCCGGGGAGCTGTTTTTT
NA	TRBV5-4	NA	TRBJ2-6	CASSLGLHEAAGANVLTF	TGTGCCAGCAGCTTGGGACTCCACGAAGCTGCTGGGGCCAACGTCCTGACTTTC
TRBD1	TRBV4-1	NA	TRBJ1-4	CASSQDRDRPEKLFF	TGCGCCAGCAGCCAAGATCGGGACAGACCCGAAAAACTGTTTTTT
NA	TRBV27	few	TRBJ1-1	CASTTTPNTEAFF	TGTGCCAGCACCACAACCCCGAACACTGAAGCTTTCTTT
TRBD2	TRBV7-9	NA	TRBJ2-2	CASSFGGDTGELFF	TGTGCCAGCAGCTTTGGGGGGGACACCGGGGAGCTGTTTTTT
NA	TRBV5-5	NA	TRBJ1-5	CASSYRTDSNQPQHF	TGTGCCAGCAGCTACCGGACAGATAGCAATCAGCCCCAGCATTTT
NA	TRBV12-3/TRBV12-4	NA	TRBJ1-1	CASSLDWTEAFF	TGTGCCAGCAGTTTAGACTGGACTGAAGCTTTCTTT
NA	TRBV24-1	NA	TRBJ2-5	CATSDWQSGLGTQYF	TGTGCCACCAGTGATTGGCAGTCGGGACTGGGGACCCAGTACTTC
TRBD2	TRBV3-1/TRBV3-2	NA	TRBJ2-2	CASSQGRTRSLTGELFF	TGTGCCAGCAGCCAGGGACGGACTAGGTCCCTCACCGGGGAGCTGTTTTTT
NA	TRBV5-6	NA	TRBJ2-3	CASSFNLALSTDTQYF	TGTGCCAGCAGCTTCAACCTAGCATTAAGCACAGATACGCAGTATTTT
NA	TRBV6-5	NA	TRBJ1-4	CASSPVNEKLFF	TGTGCCAGCAGTCCAGTTAATGAAAAACTGTTTTTT
TRBD1	TRBV5-1	NA	TRBJ1-1	CASSLATTGVGTEAFF	TGCGCCAGCAGCTTAGCTACTACAGGGGTCGGCACTGAAGCTTTCTTT
TRBD2	TRBV2	NA	TRBJ2-3	CASRKGLAGGYGGTDTQYF	TGTGCCAGCAGGAAAGGACTAGCGGGAGGGTACGGTGGCACAGATACGCAGTATTTT
NA	TRBV3-1/TRBV3-2	NA	TRBJ2-2	CASSPRLRLEITGELFF	TGTGCCAGCAGCCCCCGTTTGAGACTAGAGATCACCGGGGAGCTGTTTTTT
TRBD1	TRBV24-1	NA	TRBJ2-1	CATSERRGIGNEQFF	TGTGCCACCAGTGAACGCAGGGGGATAGGCAATGAGCAGTTCTTC
NA	TRBV21-1	few	TRBJ2-4	CASSKGGQTNTKNIQYF	TGTGCCAGCAGCAAAGGAGGGCAGACCAATACCAAAAACATTCAGTACTTC
NA	TRBV6-5	NA	TRBJ2-2	CASRVSRLNTGELFF	TGTGCCAGCAGGGTGTCGCGCCTGAACACCGGGGAGCTGTTTTTT
TRBD1	TRBV19	few	TRBJ1-5	CASSQTSGGGQPQHF	TGTGCCAGTAGCCAAACCTCAGGGGGCGGTCAGCCCCAGCATTTT
NA	TRBV19	NA	TRBJ1-4	CASSGPVGGVNEKLFF	TGTGCCAGTAGTGGACCTGTGGGAGGTGTGAATGAAAAACTGTTTTTT
TRBD1	TRBV18	NA	TRBJ2-3	CASSPGQGNTDTQYF	TGTGCCAGCTCACCGGGACAGGGAAACACAGATACGCAGTATTTT
TRBD2	TRBV27	NA	TRBJ2-3	CASSPAGLAGVQQYF	TGTGCCAGCAGTCCGGCCGGGCTAGCGGGAGTTCAACAGTATTTT
NA	TRBV3-1/TRBV3-2	NA	TRBJ1-1	CASSQGGSGRGAFF	TGTGCCAGCAGCCAAGGGGGCAGTGGGCGTGGAGCTTTCTTT
TRBD1	TRBV9	NA	TRBJ2-3	CASSAQGAAADTQYF	TGTGCCAGCAGCGCACAGGGGGCAGCGGCAGATACGCAGTATTTT
NA	TRBV10-3	few	TRBJ1-5	CAISEWRENQPQHF	TGTGCCATCAGTGAGTGGAGGGAAAATCAGCCCCAGCATTTT
NA	TRBV13	NA	TRBJ1-3	CASGRGGAGNTIYF	TGTGCCAGCGGGCGAGGAGGGGCTGGAAACACCATATATTTT